This T cell receptor (beta chain) was captured by sequencing in a study of cytomegalovirus exposure and HLA in healthy donors (dated by TCRdb to about 2017). As for the study more broadly: An earlier analysis of approximately 640 of the donors reported roughly 270 Gb of sequence data and 117 million unique TCR beta sequences from about 179 million T cells. All discovery cohort repertoires had been generated on a single sequencing platform. Class I and class II HLA loci were covered by the typing at four-digit resolution. The study combined high-throughput TCR immunosequencing, statistical association of individual TCRs with disease status, and machine learning to predict cytomegalovirus infection status. Among the roughly 390 genotyped donors, about 85% belonged to the genetic ancestry cluster associated with self-reported Caucasian donors. Among 398 genotyped donors of the cohort, an average of 235,054 unique TCR beta nucleotide sequences were sequenced per donor, roughly a sixth of them non-productive. The study aimed to test whether signatures of past pathogen exposure could be identified by cataloging public T cell receptors. Typing coverage varied by locus: roughly 629-640 donors for A, B, C, DRB1 and DQB1; approximately 560 for DQA1; more than 600 for DPA1; around 490 for DPB1. An early release covering roughly 600 HLA-typed donors comprised approximately 290 gigabases of sequencing data and 85 million or so unique TCR sequences. Rather than using new phenotypic data, the later analysis identified candidate immune exposures from TCR beta sequences and from how often those sequences occurred across donors. Genome-wide SNP genotypes for about 55% of the roughly 670 donors were used in a later genetic analysis, which treated that subset as a discovery cohort. Alongside the repertoire data, information on donor age, sex, ethnicity and CMV serostatus was compiled. The T cell repertoires of some 700 subjects were profiled by immunosequencing and related to cytomegalovirus serostatus. In addition to the first cohort of hundreds of subjects, a separate validation cohort of approximately 130 different subjects was used. A later analysis re-examined previously published TCR beta repertoires from hundreds of donors and added high-resolution HLA genotyping to investigate patterns of TCR occurrence. To decide whether each TCR beta V gene segment behaved as functional or pseudogenic, an earlier analysis of approximately 600 of the donors relied on high-throughput TCR beta sequencing. Roughly 5 DR-DQ haplotypes were handled as single units for association and clustering, since linkage in the cohort was strong. General conclusions and limits of the study: The earlier analysis of approximately 590 of the donors excluded roughly 17 rarely observed V segments, including chromosome 9 orphons, because counts were too low. Across donors, most TCR sequences were observed very rarely, whereas some public TCRs were present in many individuals. In a later analysis, some 18,000 TCR beta sequences were associated with specific HLA alleles at a false discovery rate of 0.05. In a later genetic analysis, a missense DCLRE1C variant was associated with V-gene and J-gene trimming of TCR beta chains, and the association was replicated in an independent cohort. In vitro tests confirmed that a few of the cytomegalovirus-associated TCR beta chains recognize cytomegalovirus antigens. According to a later analysis, TCR association rates differed among HLA loci, with DRB1 alleles showing the most associated TCRs and HLA-C alleles showing the fewest. Immune exposure information for the cohort was limited to CMV serostatus. Some IMGT-functional V segments, including TRBV6-2 and TRBV6-3, could not be told apart with the 87-base-pair reads, so those segments were excluded. In the study, around 150 TCR beta chains were listed as associated with cytomegalovirus. In this cohort, only TCR beta chains were sequenced, and detectable features were limited by the absence of alpha or paired-chain data. In both the original and validation cohorts, the classifier was reported to diagnose cytomegalovirus status with high specificity and sensitivity. According to a later analysis, most CMV-associated TCR beta chains appeared to be HLA-restricted, and the HLA associations seemed to be driven largely by CMV exposure. Roughly uniform sequencing depth across donors was assumed in presence/absence analyses, although this assumption may not hold. The authors suggested that the approach could potentially be extended to other disease states and immunological phenotypes. A later genetic analysis reported fewer N-insertions in productive TCRs among donors in an Asian-associated ancestry cluster than the 666-donor mean. A further reported finding was that TCR beta sequences accurately predicted the HLA-A and HLA-B alleles for most subjects in the first cohort. Broadly in line with IMGT annotations, most TCR beta V segments showed up in productive rearrangements about 87% or about 30% of the time in an earlier analysis of around 550 of the donors. In a later analysis, HLA-associated TCR beta chains showed more clonal expansion and lower generation probabilities than non-associated chains that were equally common. Assigning TCR associations to individual alleles was difficult when HLA alleles, especially DR and DQ, strongly co-occurred. A cluster of highly shared sequence variants was judged likely to be a technical artifact of the sequencing pipeline. Correlated functional status among segregating V segments might reflect linkage disequilibrium, but an unknown experimental factor could not be ruled out. According to a later analysis, parvovirus B19, influenza, CMV and Epstein-Barr virus appeared linked to several top co-occurrence clusters. HLA typing was unavailable for some donors at each locus, so association tests used only the typed subset.

The cohort consisted of 600 to 750 healthy bone marrow donors. All cohort members were sampled while nominally healthy, although unrecorded immune exposures were likely present. The donor tested CMV seropositive, placing the donor among the approximately 310 seropositive members of the cohort. Every donor gave a peripheral blood sample, and the peripheral blood mononuclear cells from that sample were used for TCR beta sequencing. The Qiagen DNeasy Blood Extraction Kit was used to extract genomic DNA from the blood cell samples. Comment on this clone: The specificity of this receptor is unknown.

To prepare the library, the immunoSEQ multiplex PCR assay was applied. The multiplex PCR relied on a mix of 60 forward primers for TCR Vbeta segments and 13 reverse primers for TCR Jbeta segments. The CDR3 region of rearranged TCR beta genes was amplified from genomic DNA by a multiplex PCR assay. Amplified TCR beta libraries were sequenced as 87-base-pair reads on the Illumina HiSeq System. Per the source publication's procedure: A later analysis tallied 75 million to 85 million unique TCR beta chains across the 666 repertoires, and approximately 11 million of those chains were shared by two or more donors. Raw reads were error-corrected and collapsed into unique sequences by a nearest-neighbor algorithm in which closely related sequences were merged to remove PCR and sequencing errors. V, D and J gene segments were assigned by aligning CDR3 sequences to IMGT reference sequences. For a sequence to be retained, at least a six-nucleotide match to both a V gene segment and a J gene segment was required. A rearrangement was called productive if the CDR3 had no stop codons and remained in frame with V and J, and every other rearrangement was called non-productive. CDR3 was defined according to IMGT convention as the region running from the second conserved V-encoded cysteine to the conserved J-encoded phenylalanine. The earlier analysis of about 640 of the donors excluded any sequence lacking an unambiguous match to a single V gene segment. An earlier analysis of a few hundred of the donors called V segments functional above 56.7% productive rearrangements and segregating when the between-donor standard deviation exceeded 5%. A statistical classification framework was developed to diagnose cytomegalovirus status using the catalog of TCR beta chain sequences. V and J gene assignment, in a later analysis, came from comparing TCR nucleotide sequences with IMGT/GENE-DB human TR gene sequences. A later analysis assigned CDR3 sequences and most-parsimonious VDJ recombination scenarios with the TCRdist pipeline. In a later analysis, every TCR beta chain was defined by the combination of its CDR3 amino acid sequence and its V-gene family, and reads without a unique V-gene family were dropped. As a way to deal with suspected cross-contamination and a sequencing artifact, a later analysis dropped approximately 590 nucleotide sequences that were highly shared and had low generation probability. For each public chain, a later analysis derived a clonal expansion index from normalized ranks of inferred template counts within each repertoire. In a later analysis, generation probabilities were computed using a VDJ recombination model fitted to out-of-frame rearrangements, and the results were checked against IGoR. A later analysis scored TCR-TCR, TCR-HLA and TCR-CMV co-occurrence with hypergeometric tests, applying a repertoire-size bias correction to TCR pairs. False discovery rates were estimated in a later analysis by permuting HLA or CMV assignments 20 times. In a later analysis, co-occurring TCRs were grouped using DBSCAN, and TCRdist sequence similarity was added for clustering within HLA-allele-positive subsets. For co-occurrence clustering, repertoires with fewer than 30,000 or more than 120,000 public chains were excluded, along with five or six repertoires with anomalous nucleotide sharing. TCRdb mirrors the immuneACCESS table, restricted to in-frame sequences. Some clones are absent from its copies; in checked studies, under half trace to an unresolved V gene, and the reason for the others is unknown. The D gene and trimming were derived from the DNA, and the V and J assignments and clone size from that table. The sample's clone listing holds approximately 210,000 clones. Approximately 1% of the sample is in the top ten clones.

Based on the germline V gene (reference sequence), the CDR1 and CDR2 sequences are MNHEY and SMNVEV. V was cut back by 5 bases and J by 2 bases, leaving a gap of 13 bases between them. The CDR3 runs 14 amino acids, cysteine and phenylalanine included. Of the read, only the CDR3 DNA is kept; its 42 bases are in frame from base 1. The receptor comes from a woman aged 25-40 years in good health and CMV-seropositive. Input material: PBMCs. The chain was built from TRBV27 and TRBJ2-7; perhaps TRBD1 is the D gene, with 5 bases matching. CDR3 sequence: CASSPFGQAYEQYF. The nucleotides are TGTGCCAGCAGTCCCTTTGGACAAGCCTACGAGCAGTACTTC.